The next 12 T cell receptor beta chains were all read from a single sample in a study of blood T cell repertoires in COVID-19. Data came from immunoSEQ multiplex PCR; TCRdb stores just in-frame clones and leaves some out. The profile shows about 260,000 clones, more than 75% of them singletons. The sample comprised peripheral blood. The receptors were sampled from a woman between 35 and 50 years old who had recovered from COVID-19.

For the CDR3, the DNA is TGTGCCAGCAGCCAAGATCCCGGTCTCGCTAACTATGGCTACACCTTC. Its protein is CASSQDPGLANYGYTF. The V gene is TRBV14, the J gene TRBJ1-2; D is unclear. CDR3 length: 16 amino acids. The germline CDR1 and CDR2 sequences are SGHDN and FVKESK. V was pared by 0 bases and J by 0 bases, with 11 bases between.

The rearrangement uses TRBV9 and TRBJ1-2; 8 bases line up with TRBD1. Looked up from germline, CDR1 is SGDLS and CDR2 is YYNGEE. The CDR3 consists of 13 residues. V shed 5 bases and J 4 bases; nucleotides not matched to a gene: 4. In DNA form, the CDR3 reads TGTGCCAGCAGAGCTGACAGGGGCTATGGCTACACCTTC. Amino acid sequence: CASRADRGYGYTF.

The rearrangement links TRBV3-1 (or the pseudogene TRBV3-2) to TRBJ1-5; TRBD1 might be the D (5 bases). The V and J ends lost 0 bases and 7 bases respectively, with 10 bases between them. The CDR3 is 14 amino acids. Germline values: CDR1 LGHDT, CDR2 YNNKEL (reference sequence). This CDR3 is CASSQDGGVQPQHF. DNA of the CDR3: TGTGCCAGCAGCCAAGATGGGGGGGTACAGCCCCAGCATTTT.

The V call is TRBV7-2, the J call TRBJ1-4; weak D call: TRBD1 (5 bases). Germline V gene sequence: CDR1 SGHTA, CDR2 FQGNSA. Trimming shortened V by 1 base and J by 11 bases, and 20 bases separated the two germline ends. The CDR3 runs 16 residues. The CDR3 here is CASSLVKGAGMAKLFF. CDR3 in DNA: TGTGCCAGCAGCTTAGTAAAAGGGGCCGGCATGGCGAAACTGTTTTTT.

The CDR3 nucleotides read TGTGCCAGTAGTAGAACAGGGCACGGGGAGCTGTTTTTT. It is translated as CASSRTGHGELFF. This sequence joins TRBV19 and TRBJ2-2; a weak D match, TRBD1 (6 bases). The CDR3 totals 13 residues. Trimming stripped 4 bases from V and 7 bases from J, with 10 bases between. Germline lookup yields CDR1 LNHDA and CDR2 SQIVND (reference sequence). The whole variable domain, remainder taken from reference TRBV19 and TRBJ2-2, is DGGITQSPKYLFRKEGQNVTLSCEQNLNHDAMYWYRQDPGQGLRLIYYSQIVNDFQKGDIAEGYSVSREKKESFPLTVTSAQKNPTAFYLCASSRTGHGELFFGEGSRLTVL.

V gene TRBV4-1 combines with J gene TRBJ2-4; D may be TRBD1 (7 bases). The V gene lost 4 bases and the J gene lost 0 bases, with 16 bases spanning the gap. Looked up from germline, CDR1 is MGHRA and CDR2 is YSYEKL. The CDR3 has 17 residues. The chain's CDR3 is CASSPRGEILAKNIQYF. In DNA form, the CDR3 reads TGCGCCAGCAGCCCCAGGGGGGAGATATTAGCCAAAAACATTCAGTACTTC.

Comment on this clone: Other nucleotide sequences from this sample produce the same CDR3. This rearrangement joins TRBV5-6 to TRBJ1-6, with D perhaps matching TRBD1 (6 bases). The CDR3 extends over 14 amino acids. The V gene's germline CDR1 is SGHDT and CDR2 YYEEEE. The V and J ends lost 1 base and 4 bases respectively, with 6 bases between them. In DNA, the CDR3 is TGTGCCAGCAGCTTGAGGGGGTATAATTCACCCCTCCACTTT. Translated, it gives CASSLRGYNSPLHF. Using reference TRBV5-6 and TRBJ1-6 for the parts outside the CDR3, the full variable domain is DAGVTQSPTHLIKTRGQQVTLRCSPKSGHDTVSWYQQALGQGPQFIFQYYEEEERQRGNFPDRFSGHQFPNYSSELNVNALLLGDSALYLCASSLRGYNSPLHFGNGTRLTVT.

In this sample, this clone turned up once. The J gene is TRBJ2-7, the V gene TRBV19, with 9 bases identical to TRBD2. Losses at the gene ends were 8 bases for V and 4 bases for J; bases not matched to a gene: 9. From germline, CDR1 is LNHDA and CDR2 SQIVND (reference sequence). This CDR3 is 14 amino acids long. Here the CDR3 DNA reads TGTGCCAGTCGCCTTGCGGGGGGGCGGTACGAGCAGTACTTC. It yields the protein CASRLAGGRYEQYF.

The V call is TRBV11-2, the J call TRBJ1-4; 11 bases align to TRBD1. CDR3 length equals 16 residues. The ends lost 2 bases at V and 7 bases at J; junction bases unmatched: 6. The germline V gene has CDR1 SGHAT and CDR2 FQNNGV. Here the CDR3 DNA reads TGTGCCAGCAGCTTAACGCGGGACAGGGGGGCTGAAAAACTGTTTTTT. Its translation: CASSLTRDRGAEKLFF. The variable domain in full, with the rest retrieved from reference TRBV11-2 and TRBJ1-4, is EAGVAQSPRYKIIEKRQSVAFWCNPISGHATLYWYQQILGQGPKLLIQFQNNGVVDDSQLPKDRFSAERLKGVDSTLKIQPAKLEDSAVYLCASSLTRDRGAEKLFFGSGTQLSVL.

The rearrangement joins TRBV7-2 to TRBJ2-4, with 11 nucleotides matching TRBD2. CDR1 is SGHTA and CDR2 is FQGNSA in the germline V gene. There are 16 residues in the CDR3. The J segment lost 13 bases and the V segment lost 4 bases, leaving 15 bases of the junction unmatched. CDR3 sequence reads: CASSSISTSGGPPQYF. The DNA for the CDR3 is TGTGCCAGCAGCTCCATATCCACTAGCGGGGGACCCCCCCAGTACTTC.

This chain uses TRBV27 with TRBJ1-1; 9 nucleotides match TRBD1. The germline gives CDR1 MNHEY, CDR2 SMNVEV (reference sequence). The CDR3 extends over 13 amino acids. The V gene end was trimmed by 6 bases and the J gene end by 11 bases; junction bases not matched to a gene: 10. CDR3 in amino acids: CASRALTGGRAFF. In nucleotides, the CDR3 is TGTGCCAGCAGGGCTCTTACAGGGGGCCGTGCTTTCTTT.

CDR3 sequence reads: CASSRGSNEKLFF. CDR3 in DNA: TGCGCCAGCAGCAGGGGTTCTAATGAAAAACTGTTTTTT. The genes are TRBV5-1 and TRBJ1-4; perhaps TRBD1 as D (5 bases). Germline V gene sequence: CDR1 SGHRS, CDR2 YFSETQ. The V gene lost 4 bases and the J gene lost 3 bases, with 7 bases spanning the gap. CDR3 length: 13 residues.